Described below is a single TCR beta chain sequence and its context. Authors' analysis steps: Scientists estimated how many nucleated cells there were by amplifying reference gene primers. Profiling relied on immunoSEQ multiplex PCR, and the TCRdb table lists in-frame clones only, not all of them. V and J calls and clone size are copied from that table; D and trimming were computed from the DNA. The table includes approximately 140,000 clones, under 85% detected once. This sample was included in a study of blood T cell repertoires in COVID-19. Across the whole study: Whether acute or convalescent, the COVID-19 samples came from the United States, Italy and Spain.

This receptor was obtained from a human donor in a cohort sampled during active COVID-19. Specimen: peripheral blood.

CDR3 in amino acids: CASIQGRLAFF. CDR3 DNA: TGCGCCAGCATACAGGGTAGGCTAGCTTTCTTT. This chain joins TRBV10-1 and TRBJ1-1; maybe TRBD1 (6 bases). Germline lookup yields CDR1 WNHNN and CDR2 SYGVQD (reference sequence). The V end was cut by 7 bases, the J end by 10 bases, with 13 bases between. The length of the CDR3 is 11 residues.